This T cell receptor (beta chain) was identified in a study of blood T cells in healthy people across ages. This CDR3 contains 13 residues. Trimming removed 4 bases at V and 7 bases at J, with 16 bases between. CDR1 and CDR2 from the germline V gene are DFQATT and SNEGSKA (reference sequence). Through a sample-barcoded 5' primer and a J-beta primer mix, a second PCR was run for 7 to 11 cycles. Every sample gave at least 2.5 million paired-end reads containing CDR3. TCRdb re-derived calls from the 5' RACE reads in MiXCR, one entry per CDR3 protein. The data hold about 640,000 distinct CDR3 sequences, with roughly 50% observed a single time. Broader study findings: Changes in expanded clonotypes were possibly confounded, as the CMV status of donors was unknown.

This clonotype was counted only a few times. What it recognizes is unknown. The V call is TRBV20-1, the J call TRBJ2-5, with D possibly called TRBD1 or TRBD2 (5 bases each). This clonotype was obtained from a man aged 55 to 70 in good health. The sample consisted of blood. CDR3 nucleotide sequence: TGCAGTGCTACGGGACCGGCCCTTGGGACCCAGTACTTC. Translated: CSATGPALGTQYF.